These 4 T cell receptor beta chains were sequenced from one sample in a study of control samples from healthy donors and cancer patients. Profiled with immunoSEQ multiplex PCR; TCRdb holds only in-frame clones, not every one. The sample carries 150,000 or so clones, roughly 93% recorded once. Sequencing was done on a sample of blood. The source of these receptors is a woman aged 60-70 years in good health.

J is TRBJ2-1 and V is TRBV9, with D maybe TRBD2 (5 bases). This CDR3 is built from 13 residues. V was shortened by 4 bases and J by 5 bases, with 10 bases between the two germline ends. Germline lookup yields CDR1 SGDLS and CDR2 YYNGEE. The CDR3 loop is CASSSGINNEQFF. The CDR3 coding sequence is TGTGCCAGCAGCTCCGGGATCAACAATGAGCAGTTCTTC.

This chain connects TRBV10-2 to TRBJ1-3; D unresolved. Trimming removed 4 bases at V and 2 bases at J, with 9 bases between. The CDR3 runs to 14 residues. The V gene's germline CDR1 is WSHSY and CDR2 SAAADI. CDR3 residues: CASSVSGPGNTIYF. CDR3 in DNA: TGCGCCAGCAGTGTATCGGGTCCTGGAAACACCATATATTTT.

The chain couples TRBV5-5 to TRBJ2-1, with D tentatively TRBD1 or TRBD2 (7 bases each). This CDR3 has 16 residues. The V gene's germline CDR1 is SGHKS and CDR2 YYEKEE (reference sequence). V was pared by 1 base and J by 5 bases, with 16 bases between. The CDR3 spells CASSLRGDSNNNEQFF. CDR3 nucleotides: TGTGCCAGCAGCTTGCGGGGGGACAGTAATAACAATGAGCAGTTCTTC.

The chain is built from TRBV7-9 and TRBJ1-1, with TRBD1 identical over 8 bases. V was pared by 4 bases and J by 1 base, with 11 bases of the junction left unmatched. CDR3 length: 17 amino acids. Germline V gene data show CDR1 as SEHNR and CDR2 as FQNEAQ (reference sequence). CDR3 sequence: CASSWIRGRRANTEAFF. The CDR3 DNA reads as TGTGCCAGCAGCTGGATCAGGGGGCGCCGAGCGAACACTGAAGCTTTCTTT.